These T cell receptor beta chains were read from a single sample in a study of blood T cell repertoires in COVID-19. Profiling relied on immunoSEQ multiplex PCR, and the TCRdb table lists in-frame clones only, not all of them. Among 150,000 to 200,000 clones listed, approximately 79% were seen once. The sample consisted of peripheral blood. All receptors come from a middle-aged woman with COVID-19, enrolled during active disease. Each CDR3 is given with its conserved first and last residue. D genes are given only for firm matches. Size values are once, few and many counts, or a class for expanded clones, and some rows have none.

>TRBV28|.|TRBJ2-7|TRBD1
TGTGCCAGCAGTTTCAGGGGGCGAAACTACGAGCAGTACTTC
CASSFRGRNYEQYF
>TRBV7-9|.|TRBJ1-5|.
TGTGCCAGCAGCTTAACCGGGTTTGGGCAGCCCCAGCATTTT
CASSLTGFGQPQHF
>TRBV5-5|once|TRBJ1-3|.
TGTGCCAGCAGCTTGAGCGACAGGACTGGAAACACCATATATTTT
CASSLSDRTGNTIYF
>TRBV19|.|TRBJ2-1|.
TGTGCCAGTAGTATTACCGAGAGCTCCTACAATGAGCAGTTCTTC
CASSITESSYNEQFF
>TRBV27|.|TRBJ2-7|.
TGTGCCAGCAGTTTATCGACTAACTACGAGCAGTACTTC
CASSLSTNYEQYF
>TRBV29-1|.|TRBJ2-3|.
TGCAGCGTTGACTCCCTGCCGGGACAAAACACAGATACGCAGTATTTT
CSVDSLPGQNTDTQYF
>TRBV10-3|.|TRBJ2-5|TRBD2
TGTGCCATCAGCGTGGGGGGGGAGACCCAGTACTTC
CAISVGGETQYF
>TRBV29-1|.|TRBJ2-7|TRBD1
TGCAGCGCCCGGAGGGACAGGGGGATTTCCTACGAGCAGTACTTC
CSARRDRGISYEQYF
>TRBV24-1|.|TRBJ2-2|TRBD2
TGTGCCACCGCCGGGACTAGCTTTTCCGGGGAGCTGTTTTTT
CATAGTSFSGELFF
>TRBV7-8|.|TRBJ1-4|.
TGTGCCAGCAGCTCTAGGGGGGAAAAACTGTTTTTT
CASSSRGEKLFF
>TRBV10-3|.|TRBJ2-7|TRBD1
TGTGCCATCAGCCTGGGACAGGGGGCGAACGAGCAGTACTTC
CAISLGQGANEQYF
>TRBV19|.|TRBJ2-5|.
TGTGCCAGTAGTCACAGGAACCCCCAAGAGACCCAGTACTTC
CASSHRNPQETQYF
>TRBV2|.|TRBJ2-1|TRBD1
TGTGCCAGCGGGACAGGGGGCGATGAGCAGTTCTTC
CASGTGGDEQFF
>TRBV6-5|.|TRBJ2-7|TRBD2
TGTGCCAGCAGCCCCGGGACTAGCGGGTACGAGCAGTACTTC
CASSPGTSGYEQYF
>TRBV19|.|TRBJ1-1|.
TGTGCCAGTAATACAGGGATGACAAACACTGAAGCTTTCTTT
CASNTGMTNTEAFF
>TRBV12-3/TRBV12-4|.|TRBJ1-2|TRBD1
TGTGCCAGCAGCACGGACAGGAGTTATGGCTACACCTTC
CASSTDRSYGYTF
>TRBV19|.|TRBJ1-2|.
TGTGCCAGTAGTAGGGGGACAACTAACTATGGCTACACCTTC
CASSRGTTNYGYTF
>TRBV25-1|once|TRBJ1-1|.
TGTGCCAGCAAGCGGGATGGGAACACTGAAGCTTTCTTT
CASKRDGNTEAFF
>TRBV27|.|TRBJ2-7|TRBD2
TGTGCCAGCAGTTCGACTAGCGGGGCCTACGAGCAGTACTTC
CASSSTSGAYEQYF
>TRBV6-5|.|TRBJ1-6|TRBD1
TGTGCCAGCAGTTACGGGAGACAGGGTTATAATTCACCCCTCCACTTT
CASSYGRQGYNSPLHF
>TRBV7-6|.|TRBJ2-7|TRBD2
TGTGCCAGCAGCTTAACTAGCGGGAGGAACTCCTACGAGCAGTACTTC
CASSLTSGRNSYEQYF
>TRBV7-2|.|TRBJ2-3|TRBD2
TGTGCCAGCAGCTACTTGCCGGGGGGTCGCACAGATACGCAGTATTTT
CASSYLPGGRTDTQYF
>TRBV30|once|TRBJ1-4|.
TGTGCCTGGAGTCGGGGGGAGGTAGCAACTAATGAAAAACTGTTTTTT
CAWSRGEVATNEKLFF
>TRBV7-6|.|TRBJ1-6|TRBD1
TGTGCCAGCAGCTTGGGACAGCGGGCCAATTCACCCCTCCACTTT
CASSLGQRANSPLHF
>TRBV7-9|.|TRBJ1-4|TRBD1
TGTGCCAGCAGCTCTCGGACAGGGTCCAATGAAAAACTGTTTTTT
CASSSRTGSNEKLFF
>TRBV5-4|.|TRBJ2-5|.
TGTGCCACCTCGATAGCGGACCAAGAGACCCAGTACTTC
CATSIADQETQYF
>TRBV6-5|.|TRBJ1-5|TRBD1
TGTGCCAGCAGTTACCGAATGGGACAGGGCAATCAGCCCCAGCATTTT
CASSYRMGQGNQPQHF
>TRBV27|.|TRBJ1-2|.
TGTGCCAGCAGCTCCCCCGGAGCCGGGTTTCACGGCTACACCTTC
CASSSPGAGFHGYTF